This T cell receptor (beta chain) was recorded in a study of cytomegalovirus exposure and HLA in healthy donors. Findings and caveats of the study: An ancestry cluster, one associated with Asian ancestry, reportedly showed fewer N-insertions than the roughly 670-donor mean in a later analysis.

The PCR made use of 60 Vbeta and 13 Jbeta primers. Assay: immunoSEQ multiplex PCR; the TCRdb copy retains only in-frame clones and omits some. The table records over 150,000 clones, 71% of them present only once. Donors were ostensibly healthy at sampling, although undocumented immune exposures were probable. Note on this clone: Its target is unknown.

V shed 0 bases and J 4 bases; nucleotides not matched to a gene: 12. Per the germline V gene, CDR1 is SGDLS and CDR2 is YYNGEE. The CDR3 runs 17 residues. This TCR derives from a young woman in good health and CMV-seronegative. This chain links TRBV9 with TRBJ2-5; 7 positions match TRBD2. The specimen sequenced was PBMCs. The chain's CDR3 is CASSVEPATSALETQYF. CDR3 DNA sequence: TGTGCCAGCAGCGTAGAGCCCGCAACTAGCGCCTTAGAGACCCAGTACTTC.